The next 27 T cell receptor beta chains were all read from a single sample in a study of response to subunit inactivated influenza vaccine. Each CDR3 protein is one row after TCRdb ran MiXCR on the RT-PCR reads. The data contain around 570,000 distinct CDR3 sequences, approximately 10% of them singletons. These same records also appear under a second study, on T cells expressing NK-cell markers. That publication notes: 5'RACE template switching with UMIs produced the TCR beta cDNA.

Sample: PBMCs from blood, taken on the day of vaccination. The receptors were gathered from a middle-aged man who received an inactivated influenza vaccine.

The rearrangement joins TRBV6-1 to TRBJ1-1, with unresolved D. In germline, CDR1 is MNHNS, CDR2 SASEGT. V shed 4 bases and J shed 12 bases, with 21 bases lying between them. This CDR3 is 14 amino acids long. The CDR3 protein is CASSGLGAQKLTFF. The CDR3 bases are TGTGCCAGCAGTGGACTGGGCGCCCAAAAGCTGACTTTCTTT.

A few counts support this clonotype. This chain links TRBV27 with TRBJ2-1; no clear D gene. The germline gives CDR1 MNHEY, CDR2 SMNVEV (reference sequence). V lost 3 bases and J lost 4, with 16 bases in between. The CDR3 extends over 16 amino acids. The CDR3 DNA sequence: TGTGCCAGCAGTTTTGGATTAGCAGTCACTTACAATGAGCAGTTCTTC. Translating gives CASSFGLAVTYNEQFF.

This clonotype came up a few times. The V and J genes are TRBV20-1 and TRBJ1-1, with no clear D. V was shortened by 1 base and J by 1 base, with 10 bases between the two germline ends. The germline V gene encodes CDR1 DFQATT and CDR2 SNEGSKA (reference sequence). The CDR3 loop spans 14 amino acids. The CDR3 DNA follows: TGCAGTGCTAGAGTTGGCAGCGGGAACACTGAAGCTTTCTTT. Its translation: CSARVGSGNTEAFF.

This chain links TRBV15 with TRBJ2-1; a possible D gene is TRBD2 (5 bases). TRBJ2-7 matches the DNA end more closely, so the J call is doubtful. CDR3 length: 16 residues. Germline values: CDR1 LNHNV, CDR2 YYDKDF (reference sequence). CDR3 bases: TGTGCCACCAGCAGTCGGAGGAGCGGTGGGTTAGGGGAGCAGTACTTC. It codes for CATSSRRSGGLGEQYF.

This clonotype was observed a handful of times. The V call is TRBV19, the J call TRBJ1-1, with 8 bases lining up with TRBD1. V dropped 7 bases and J dropped 5; count of bases not matched to a gene: 9. Germline-derived CDR1 and CDR2 are LNHDA and SQIVND (reference sequence). The length of the CDR3 is 14 residues. CDR3 residues: CASTHRQGPTEAFF. DNA of the CDR3: TGTGCCAGTACCCATAGACAGGGGCCGACTGAAGCTTTCTTT.

This chain uses TRBV5-6 with TRBJ1-1; D might be TRBD1 (5 bases). Germline CDR1 reads SGHDT; CDR2 reads YYEEEE. The V gene lost 4 bases and the J gene lost 1 base, with 14 bases spanning the gap. The CDR3 runs to 15 residues. The CDR3 DNA reads TGTGCCAGCAGCGGGCCCGACAGACCGAACACTGAAGCTTTCTTT. It translates to CASSGPDRPNTEAFF.

This sequence joins TRBV5-4 and TRBJ2-1, with 16 bases aligning to TRBD2. Germline V gene lookup returns CDR1 SGHNT and CDR2 YYREEE (reference sequence). This CDR3 region has 17 residues. The V gene end was trimmed by 3 bases and the J gene end by 7 bases; junction bases not matched to a gene: 7. CDR3 bases: TGTGCCAGCAGCTCCGGGACTAGCGGGAGGGCCGGAAATGAGCAGTTCTTC. Amino acids: CASSSGTSGRAGNEQFF.

V is TRBV5-6 and J is TRBJ2-5, with D perhaps TRBD1 (5 bases). The germline V gene has CDR1 SGHDT and CDR2 YYEEEE. This CDR3 is 16 amino acids long. V lost 1 base to trimming and J lost 0 bases, with 13 bases between them. The CDR3 nucleotides read TGTGCCAGCAGCTTGCGTGACAGTTGGTACCAAGAGACCCAGTACTTC. Protein sequence: CASSLRDSWYQETQYF.

This clonotype occurred a few times. The chain uses TRBV29-1 and TRBJ2-5, with TRBD2 identical over 7 bases. This CDR3 is built from 12 residues. CDR1 and CDR2 (germline): SQVTM, ANQGSEA. After removal of 4 bases from V and 5 bases from J, the junction contained 4 bases not matched to a gene. This chain's CDR3 is CSVVQGGETQYF. CDR3 sequence (DNA): TGCAGCGTTGTGCAGGGAGGGGAGACCCAGTACTTC.

This chain connects TRBV20-1 to TRBJ2-1; D possibly matches TRBD1 or TRBD2 (6 bases each). This CDR3 contains 14 residues. Germline V gene data show CDR1 as DFQATT and CDR2 as SNEGSKA (reference sequence). Deletions cut 6 bases from V and 2 bases from J, with 14 bases between. CDR3 in amino acids: CSAPTRGAYNEQFF. As DNA, the CDR3 is TGCAGTGCCCCCACGAGGGGGGCCTACAATGAGCAGTTCTTC.

The rearrangement joins TRBV11-2 to TRBJ2-1, with 11 bases fitting TRBD2. Trimming cost V 0 bases and J 4 bases; bases outside gene matches: 11. The CDR3 is 19 amino acids. Germline CDR1 reads SGHAT; CDR2 reads FQNNGV. The CDR3, as DNA: TGTGCCAGCAGCTTAGATAACCTTAGGACTAGCGGGTATTACAATGAGCAGTTCTTC. It encodes CASSLDNLRTSGYYNEQFF.

This clonotype was seen a handful of times. The rearrangement uses TRBV20-1 and TRBJ1-1; D call uncertain. Per germline, CDR1 DFQATT and CDR2 SNEGSKA (reference sequence). This CDR3 has 14 amino acids. Trimming stripped 3 bases from V and 12 bases from J, with 23 bases between. The CDR3: CSASPVMGFQRTFF. CDR3 DNA: TGCAGTGCTAGCCCAGTGATGGGGTTTCAGAGGACTTTCTTT.

This clonotype was seen only a few times. The rearrangement joins TRBV29-1 to TRBJ1-2; 8 nucleotides align to TRBD1. In germline, CDR1 is SQVTM, CDR2 ANQGSEA. The CDR3 contains 15 residues. The ends lost 1 base at V and 4 bases at J; junction bases unmatched: 8. For the CDR3, the DNA is TGCAGCGTTGAAGGGAGACAGGGGCCGGGCTATGGCTACACCTTC. It is translated as CSVEGRQGPGYGYTF.

The V and J genes are TRBV28 and TRBJ2-1; TRBD1 is a possible D gene (6 bases). V was pared by 3 bases and J by 2 bases, with 26 bases between. The germline V gene has CDR1 MDHEN and CDR2 SYDVKM. The CDR3 spans 20 residues. The CDR3 protein is CASSFGMTGRGRGTYNEQFF. The CDR3 DNA is TGTGCCAGCAGTTTCGGGATGACAGGCAGGGGCAGGGGCACCTACAATGAGCAGTTCTTC.

This clonotype was detected ten times or more. The genes are TRBV12-3 or TRBV12-4 and TRBJ2-7; 11 bases are a match to TRBD2. The CDR3 contains 15 residues. With V trimmed by 3 bases and J by 2 bases, 3 bases remained unmatched. CDR3 coding DNA: TGTGCCAGCAGTTTTGGGACTAGCGGAACCTACGAGCAGTACTTC. It specifies CASSFGTSGTYEQYF.

The chain is built from TRBV2 and TRBJ2-5, with TRBD2 identical over 7 bases. The CDR3 has 18 amino acids. V trimming: 6 bases; J trimming: 6 bases; junction bases outside the gene matches: 22. Germline CDR1 SNHLY, CDR2 FYNNEI. DNA for the CDR3: TGTGCCAGCAGCGCACTCGGGGGGATTTTGCGGGAGAGCCAGACCCAGTACTTC. This codes for CASSALGGILRESQTQYF.

V and J are TRBV28 and TRBJ1-2, with D tentatively TRBD1 (6 bases). The CDR3 totals 15 residues. Germline assignment: CDR1 MDHEN and CDR2 SYDVKM. The V and J ends lost 5 bases and 2 bases respectively, with 15 bases between them. CDR3 residues: CASSIQDRRNYGYTF. CDR3 coding DNA: TGTGCCAGCAGTATCCAGGACAGAAGGAACTATGGCTACACCTTC.

The V gene is TRBV20-1, the J gene TRBJ2-7; 10 bases map to TRBD1. The trim removed 0 bases at V and 0 bases at J, leaving 8 bases unmatched. This CDR3 spans 17 amino acids. The germline V gene encodes CDR1 DFQATT and CDR2 SNEGSKA (reference sequence). The CDR3 protein is CSARDLGWTGGSYEQYF. Written as DNA, the CDR3 is TGCAGTGCTAGAGATTTGGGATGGACAGGGGGCTCCTACGAGCAGTACTTC.

A word on this clonotype: A much larger clone sits a single nucleotide away, making a read error possible. The DNA of the CDR3 is TGCGCCACCAGCTTAACGGGACAGGGAGCAGATACGCAGTATTTT. It encodes CATSLTGQGADTQYF. The chain carries TRBV5-1 and TRBJ2-3, with TRBD1 identical over 9 bases. CDR1 SGHRS and CDR2 YFSETQ come from the germline V gene. The CDR3 contains 15 residues.

This clonotype appeared many times. The rearrangement uses TRBV5-1 and TRBJ1-4, with D hard to call. Per the germline V gene, CDR1 is SGHRS and CDR2 is YFSETQ. V was pared by 0 bases and J by 5 bases, with 11 bases between. The CDR3 loop spans 15 amino acids. CDR3 protein: CASSLALSGNEKLFF. The CDR3 nucleotides are TGCGCCAGCAGCTTGGCCCTTTCTGGGAATGAAAAACTGTTTTTT.

The chain recombines TRBV7-9 with TRBJ1-2, with 9 positions matching TRBD1. This CDR3 spans 16 amino acids. Looked up from germline, CDR1 is SEHNR and CDR2 is FQNEAQ (reference sequence). The trim removed 3 bases at V and 7 bases at J, leaving 12 bases unmatched. The CDR3: CASSLILQGAGVGYTF. DNA of the CDR3: TGTGCCAGCAGCTTGATCTTACAGGGGGCGGGAGTTGGCTACACCTTC.

This rearrangement joins TRBV12-3 or TRBV12-4 to TRBJ2-2, with a possible D match to TRBD1 (5 bases). The CDR3 consists of 14 residues. Between the trimmed V and J ends, which lost 3 bases and 6 bases, there was a span of 11 bases. The CDR3 sequence is CASSLSGSAGELFF. The CDR3 nucleotides are TGTGCCAGCAGTTTGTCAGGGTCTGCCGGGGAGCTGTTTTTT.

This clonotype showed up just a few times. The genes are TRBV18 and TRBJ2-7; 7 nucleotides match TRBD1. CDR1 and CDR2 from the germline V gene are KGHSH and LQKENI. V gave up 5 bases and J gave up 4 bases; unmatched junction bases: 5. This CDR3 region has 13 residues. The CDR3 loop is CASSKGANYEQYF. In DNA form, the CDR3 reads TGTGCCAGCTCAAAGGGGGCGAATTACGAGCAGTACTTC.

V is TRBV6-1 and J is TRBJ1-1; 7 bases are shared with TRBD1. Germline CDR1 and CDR2: MNHNS and SASEGT. The ends lost 8 bases at V and 9 bases at J; junction bases unmatched: 24. The CDR3 is 17 residues long. The CDR3 protein is CASAKEGRQGLFTQAFF. As DNA, the CDR3 is TGTGCCAGCGCGAAGGAAGGACGACAGGGCCTTTTTACGCAAGCTTTCTTT.

The rearrangement links TRBV2 to TRBJ2-1; TRBD2 might be the D (5 bases). The germline V gene has CDR1 SNHLY and CDR2 FYNNEI. V dropped 4 bases and J dropped 4 bases, with 17 bases sitting between them. CDR3 length: 16 amino acids. The CDR3 loop is CASSVSAGYDYNEQFF. The DNA of the CDR3 is TGTGCCAGCAGTGTTTCCGCGGGTTACGATTACAATGAGCAGTTCTTC.

V and J are TRBV28 and TRBJ1-4, with D perhaps TRBD1 (5 bases). The germline V gene encodes CDR1 MDHEN and CDR2 SYDVKM. The CDR3 is 14 residues long. Trimming took off 6 bases at V and 5 bases at J, with 13 bases between the two ends. The CDR3 sequence: CASRLQRGNEKLFF. The CDR3 DNA reads TGTGCCAGCAGACTCCAACGGGGGAATGAAAAACTGTTTTTT.

This clonotype was counted a few times. The chain links TRBV12-3 or TRBV12-4 to TRBJ1-1, with D possibly TRBD1 on 6 matching bases. V lost 3 bases and J 0 bases, leaving 8 bases between the germline ends. The CDR3 runs to 14 residues. This CDR3 is CASSFGQLNTEAFF. CDR3 bases: TGTGCCAGCAGTTTTGGACAGCTGAACACTGAAGCTTTCTTT.